The 16 T cell receptor beta chains listed next were all sequenced from one sample in a study of blood T cells in healthy people across ages (dated by TCRdb to about 2015). To prepare the library, 5' RACE was applied. Sequencer: Illumina HiSeq 2500. The second PCR ran for about 7 to 11 cycles and used a J-beta primer mix along with a sample-barcoded 5' primer. Using fastp trimming at Q25 and MiXCR clonotype assembly, TCRdb reanalyzed the public sequencing data and kept in-frame beta chains. Every CDR3 protein is listed once, alongside the most common genes and DNA of its rows. The table for this sample lists 650,000 to 950,000 distinct CDR3 sequences; 40% to 50% of them were counted only once. The top ten constitute around 21% of the sample. The sequencing input was blood. These receptors came from a man aged 55 to 70 in good health.

V and J are TRBV4-1 and TRBJ2-3; D call uncertain. The germline V and J ends were trimmed by 0 bases and 5 bases, with 9 bases remaining between them. Germline V gene sequence: CDR1 MGHRA, CDR2 YSYEKL. The CDR3 loop spans 14 amino acids. The CDR3 spells CASSQELPGDTQYF. The CDR3 DNA reads TGCGCCAGCAGCCAAGAACTACCTGGAGATACGCAGTATTTT.

The chain combines TRBV24-1 with TRBJ2-2; possibly TRBD1 for D (6 bases). The length of the CDR3 is 17 residues. The germline V gene has CDR1 KGHDR and CDR2 SFDVKD. V lost 4 bases to trimming and J lost 3 bases, with 17 bases between them. CDR3 residues: CATSESTGNIDTGELFF. The CDR3 nucleotides read TGTGCCACCAGTGAGAGTACAGGGAATATTGACACCGGGGAGCTGTTTTTT.

This chain connects TRBV4-1 to TRBJ2-7; D is possibly TRBD1 or TRBD2 (6 bases each). The CDR3 loop spans 14 amino acids. V was shortened by 3 bases and J by 7 bases, with 16 bases between the two germline ends. Germline V gene sequence: CDR1 MGHRA, CDR2 YSYEKL. DNA for the CDR3: TGCGCCAGCAGCCACCGAGGGGGGCTCGATGAGCAGTACTTC. This encodes CASSHRGGLDEQYF.

The rearrangement uses TRBV6-6 and TRBJ1-5; no clear D gene. CDR1 is MNHNY and CDR2 is SVGAGI in the germline V gene (reference sequence). V was clipped by 2 bases and J by 1 base, with 6 bases between them. This CDR3 comprises 14 residues. CDR3 sequence (DNA): TGTGCCAGCAGTTACGGAGAGAGCAATCAGCCCCAGCATTTT. Encoded protein: CASSYGESNQPQHF.

J is TRBJ1-4 and V is TRBV5-1; D ambiguous. The CDR3 length is 14 residues. The ends were cut back, 0 bases at V and 7 bases at J, with 10 bases in the middle. CDR1 is SGHRS and CDR2 is YFSETQ in the germline V gene. Here the CDR3 DNA reads TGCGCCAGCAGCTTGGCGGGGTTTACTGAAAAACTGTTTTTT. It translates to CASSLAGFTEKLFF.

The J gene is TRBJ1-3, the V gene TRBV5-4; D gene ambiguous. CDR1 is SGHNT, CDR2 YYREEE, per germline (reference sequence). The CDR3 is 16 residues long. V was clipped by 1 base and J by 2 bases, with 13 bases between them. CDR3 amino acids: CASSLHGGPPGNTIYF. CDR3 coding DNA: TGTGCCAGCAGCTTGCACGGCGGGCCACCTGGAAACACCATATATTTT.

This clonotype was observed once. This chain connects TRBV7-2 to TRBJ2-5; a weak D match, TRBD2 (7 bases). Trimming stripped 0 bases from V and 11 bases from J, with 19 bases between. The CDR3 is 15 amino acids. The germline V gene encodes CDR1 SGHTA and CDR2 FQGNSA. The CDR3 DNA reads TGTGCCAGCAGCTTAGCGAGGGGGGGCCCTGATGAGCAGTACTTC. Translation: CASSLARGGPDEQYF.

The genes are TRBV7-2 and TRBJ2-1; possibly TRBD1 or TRBD2 for D (5 bases each). Per the germline V gene, CDR1 is SGHTA and CDR2 is FQGNSA. Trimming stripped 1 base from V and 7 bases from J, with 17 bases between. This CDR3 comprises 16 residues. DNA of the CDR3: TGTGCCAGCAGCTTAGAAGGGACCCCAAGGGTAAATGAGCAGTTCTTC. Protein: CASSLEGTPRVNEQFF.

This clonotype showed up many times. V gene TRBV20-1 combines with J gene TRBJ2-5; either TRBD1 or TRBD2 may supply D (5 bases each). CDR3 length: 16 residues. CDR1 and CDR2 from the germline V gene are DFQATT and SNEGSKA (reference sequence). V dropped 3 bases and J dropped 3 bases, with 20 bases sitting between them. Written as DNA, the CDR3 is TGCAGTGCTAGGATGAACATGGGACGGAAAAAAGAGACCCAGTACTTC. Translation gives CSARMNMGRKKETQYF.

The J gene is TRBJ2-7, the V gene TRBV5-6, with D possibly called TRBD1 or TRBD2 (7 bases each). Germline V gene sequence: CDR1 SGHDT, CDR2 YYEEEE. There are 14 residues in the CDR3. V shed 1 base and J shed 5 bases, with 13 bases lying between them. This CDR3 is CASSLRQGGHEQYF. The CDR3, as DNA: TGTGCCAGCAGCTTGAGGCAGGGGGGGCACGAGCAGTACTTC.

CDR3 nucleotides: TGTGCCAGCAGCCAAGCCACCAACCGGGATACGCAGTATTTT. It translates to CASSQATNRDTQYF. V gene TRBV7-2 combines with J gene TRBJ2-3; D gene ambiguous. The CDR3 has 14 residues. Germline CDR1 reads SGHTA; CDR2 reads FQGNSA. With 5 bases removed from V and 6 bases from J, the gap between germline ends came to 15 bases.

There are many counts of this clonotype. The chain links TRBV6-2 or TRBV6-3 to TRBJ2-1; 12 bases line up with TRBD1. The CDR3 runs to 15 residues. After removal of 4 bases from V and 9 bases from J, the junction contained 7 bases not matched to a gene. CDR1 MNHEY and CDR2 SVGEGT come from the germline V gene. The CDR3 region has the DNA TGTGCCAGCAGTTGGTTGGGACAGGGGGCAGGTGAGCAGTTCTTC. Its translation is CASSWLGQGAGEQFF.

The DNA for the CDR3 is TGTGCCAGCAGCGCCGGGACAGGGGGTAAACTGTTTTTT. Translation gives CASSAGTGGKLFF. This chain links TRBV9 with TRBJ1-4; TRBD1 aligns across 11 bases. From germline, CDR1 is SGDLS and CDR2 YYNGEE. V gave up 3 bases and J gave up 11 bases; unmatched junction bases: 3. The length of the CDR3 is 13 residues. Full variable domain (missing parts from reference TRBV9 and TRBJ1-4): DSGVTQTPKHLITATGQRVTLRCSPRSGDLSVYWYQQSLDQGLQFLIQYYNGEERAKGNILERFSAQQFPDLHSELNLSSLELGDSALYFCASSAGTGGKLFFGSGTQLSVL.

The V call is TRBV20-1, the J call TRBJ1-6, with 9 bases that match TRBD1. V lost 4 bases, J lost 9 bases, and 7 bases stayed unmatched. The CDR3 spans 14 residues. Germline CDR1 and CDR2: DFQATT and SNEGSKA (reference sequence). The CDR3 loop is CSAKFGTGSSPLHF. CDR3 sequence (DNA): TGCAGTGCTAAATTCGGGACAGGGAGTTCACCCCTCCACTTT.

CDR3 nucleotides: TGCAGTGTCGGACAGGGTGTAACTAATGAAAAACTGTTTTTT. It specifies CSVGQGVTNEKLFF. J is TRBJ1-4 and V is TRBV20-1; 8 positions match TRBD1. The CDR3 loop spans 14 amino acids. J was trimmed by 1 base and V by 7 bases; bases with no gene match: 5. Per germline, CDR1 DFQATT and CDR2 SNEGSKA (reference sequence).

The CDR3 bases are TGCAGTGCTAGAGGAGCGGGGGGCCTATCCGCTCCAGAGACCCAGTACTTC. Its translation is CSARGAGGLSAPETQYF. The chain joins TRBV20-1 to TRBJ2-5; TRBD2 aligns across 9 bases. The trim removed 1 base at V and 4 bases at J, leaving 13 bases unmatched. The V gene's germline CDR1 is DFQATT and CDR2 SNEGSKA (reference sequence). CDR3 length: 17 amino acids.